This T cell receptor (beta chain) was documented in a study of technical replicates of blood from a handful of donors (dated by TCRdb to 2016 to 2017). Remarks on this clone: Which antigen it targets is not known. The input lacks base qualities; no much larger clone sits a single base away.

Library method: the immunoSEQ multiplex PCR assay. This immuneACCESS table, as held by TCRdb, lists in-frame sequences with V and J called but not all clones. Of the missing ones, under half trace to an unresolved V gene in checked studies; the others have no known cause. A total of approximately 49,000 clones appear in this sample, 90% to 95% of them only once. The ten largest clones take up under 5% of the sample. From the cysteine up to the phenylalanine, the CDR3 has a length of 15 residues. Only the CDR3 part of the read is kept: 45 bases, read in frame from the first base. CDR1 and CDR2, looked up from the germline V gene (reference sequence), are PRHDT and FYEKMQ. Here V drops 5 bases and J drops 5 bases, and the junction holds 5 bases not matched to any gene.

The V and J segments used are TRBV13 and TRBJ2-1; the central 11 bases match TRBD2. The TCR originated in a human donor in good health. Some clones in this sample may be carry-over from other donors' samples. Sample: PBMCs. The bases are TGTGCCAGCAGCGCCGGGACTAGCGGAGACAATGAGCAGTTCTTC. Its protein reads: CASSAGTSGDNEQFF.